The table lists the clone carrying this T cell receptor (beta chain) with a few counts. TCRdb redid the calling of the 5' RACE reads with MiXCR, one entry per CDR3 protein. The sample has some 62,000 distinct CDR3 sequences, 8% to 9% seen once. The data originate from a study of early T cells in non-severe SARS-CoV-2 infection. Study at large: Bulk RNA from unsorted whole blood was sequenced; chains were unpaired.

The specimen comprised whole blood, sampled at baseline. The sequence derives from an adult who was a healthcare worker with PCR-confirmed SARS-CoV-2 infection or an uninfected control (not recorded which).

This CDR3 reads CSARKASGQETQYF. The CDR3 DNA reads as TGCAGTGCTAGAAAGGCTAGCGGGCAAGAGACCCAGTACTTC. The V and J genes are TRBV20-1 and TRBJ2-5; 8 bases match TRBD2. From germline, CDR1 is DFQATT and CDR2 SNEGSKA (reference sequence). This CDR3 contains 14 residues. V lost 2 bases and J lost 2; bases outside the gene matches: 4.